This T cell receptor beta chain was profiled in a study of T-cell reconstitution after alpha-beta-depleted transplantation in children. Unique molecular identifiers were used to barcode this TCRbeta library. TCRdb redid the calling of the PCR reads with MiXCR, one entry per CDR3 protein. The sample lists about 250,000 distinct CDR3 sequences, 20% to 30% occurring once. The junction had 15 bases not matched to a gene; V was cut back by 2 bases and J by 9 bases. The CDR3 length is 17 residues. The V gene's germline CDR1 is LGHNA and CDR2 YNFKEQ. The V call is TRBV4-2, the J call TRBJ2-7, with 11 bases matching TRBD2. The clonotype originates from a female patient between 2 and 10 years old who had a stem cell transplant for congenital amegakaryocytic thrombocytopenia, so the T cells may come from the graft donor. The sequenced sample was PBMCs, mostly from graft donor cells, obtained 360 days after TCRalphabeta/CD19-depleted stem cell transplant. CDR3 nucleotide sequence: TGTGCCAGCAGCCAACACCTCAGACTAGCGGGGAATCCTATGCAGTACTTC. Its protein product is CASSQHLRLAGNPMQYF.